One and the same sample provided the 12 T cell receptor beta chains below, sequenced in a study of shared clonotypes between healthy human individuals. Only in-frame clones appear in the TCRdb table, and some are missing; sequencing was by immunoSEQ multiplex PCR. The sample lists over 2 million clones; roughly 96% were seen once. Sample: naive CD4+ T cells sorted from blood. This sample's subset: CD45RA+ positively selected. All receptors come from a man in his late teens or twenties in good health.

V gene TRBV6-6 combines with J gene TRBJ1-6; 7 nucleotides line up with TRBD1. Germline values: CDR1 MNHNY, CDR2 SVGAGI (reference sequence). The length of the CDR3 is 14 residues. V shed 5 bases and J 10 bases; nucleotides not matched to a gene: 8. In nucleotides, the CDR3 is TGTGCCAGCAGTCCCCGACAGGGCTACTCACCCCTCCACTTT. Translated, it gives CASSPRQGYSPLHF.

CDR3 in DNA: TGTGCCAGCAGGGAGGATGCAACTAATGAAAAACTGTTTTTT. It encodes CASREDATNEKLFF. The chain carries TRBV28 and TRBJ1-4; D is unclear. The V end lost 6 bases, the J end lost 0 bases, and 8 bases lay between the germline ends. Germline V CDR1 and CDR2: MDHEN, SYDVKM. The CDR3 contains 14 residues.

This chain uses TRBV5-4 with TRBJ2-7; unclear D gene. CDR1 SGHNT and CDR2 YYREEE come from the germline V gene (reference sequence). The CDR3 sequence is 13 residues long. The V and J ends lost 4 bases and 0 bases respectively, with 8 bases between them. CDR3 coding DNA: TGTGCCAGCAGCCGACCCGGCTCCTACGAGCAGTACTTC. Translating it yields CASSRPGSYEQYF.

This chain joins TRBV5-1 and TRBJ1-2; D remains unclear. CDR1 is SGHRS, CDR2 YFSETQ, per germline. The CDR3 is 14 residues long. V gave up 4 bases and J gave up 1 base, with 11 bases separating them. CDR3 region: CASSGDGLNYGYTF. CDR3 nucleotides: TGCGCCAGCAGCGGCGACGGTCTTAACTATGGCTACACCTTC.

This chain uses TRBV4-2 with TRBJ2-1; D is unresolved. Trimming removed 2 bases from V and 8 bases from J, with 10 bases in between. The CDR3 sequence is 13 residues long. From germline, CDR1 is LGHNA and CDR2 YNFKEQ. The CDR3, as DNA: TGTGCCAGCAGCCAAACGAGAGGCGATGAGCAGTTCTTC. Translation: CASSQTRGDEQFF.

This rearrangement joins TRBV29-1 to TRBJ1-2; D is unclear. CDR3 length: 13 amino acids. CDR1 and CDR2 from the germline V gene are SQVTM and ANQGSEA. The germline V and J ends were trimmed by 3 bases and 2 bases, with 10 bases remaining between them. CDR3 in amino acids: CSVERPANYGYTF. The CDR3 DNA reads as TGCAGCGTTGAGCGTCCGGCCAACTATGGCTACACCTTC. The complete variable domain, with remaining parts taken from reference TRBV29-1 and TRBJ1-2, reads SAVISQKPSRDICQRGTSLTIQCQVDSQVTMMFWYRQQPGQSLTLIATANQGSEATYESGFVIDKFPISRPNLTFSTLTVSNMSPEDSSIYLCSVERPANYGYTFGSGTRLTVV.

This chain links TRBV4-1 with TRBJ1-5, with 10 bases matching TRBD1. CDR1 MGHRA and CDR2 YSYEKL come from the germline V gene. The CDR3 length is 18 residues. After removal of 1 base from V and 3 bases from J, the junction contained 9 bases not matched to a gene. The CDR3 DNA follows: TGCGCCAGCAGCCAAGGCGGGGGACAGGGGACTTTCAATCAGCCCCAGCATTTT. Translation: CASSQGGGQGTFNQPQHF.

Notes on this clone: A junction boundary mismatches the germline segment, possibly from a read error. The identical CDR3 is also encoded by other nucleotide sequences in the sample. The rearrangement links TRBV2 to TRBJ1-1; perhaps TRBD1 as D (6 bases). The CDR3 loop spans 14 amino acids. CDR1 is SNHLY, CDR2 FYNNEI, per germline. CDR3 sequence: CASSVTGKNTEAFF. The CDR3 DNA follows: TGTGCCAGTAGTGTGACAGGAAAGAACACTGAAGCTTTCTTT.

V is TRBV18 and J is TRBJ2-7; D is possibly TRBD2 (6 bases). In germline, CDR1 is KGHSH, CDR2 LQKENI. This CDR3 has 12 amino acids. Deletions cut 6 bases from V and 6 bases from J, with 12 bases between. CDR3 coding DNA: TGTGCCAGCTCCCACCGGGGAGGCGAGCAGTACTTC. Translation: CASSHRGGEQYF.

The CDR3 loop reads CASSTGQGAGYTF. CDR3 DNA sequence: TGCGCCAGCAGCACCGGACAGGGAGCTGGCTACACCTTC. V and J are TRBV5-1 and TRBJ1-2, with TRBD1 matching 8 bases. V lost 4 bases to trimming and J lost 7 bases; unmatched junction nucleotides: 6. The CDR3 runs 13 residues. Germline CDR1 and CDR2: SGHRS and YFSETQ.

Regarding this clone: A much larger clone sits a single nucleotide away, making a read error possible. This sample includes further DNA sequences coding for the same CDR3. The chain couples TRBV7-2 to TRBJ1-1; TRBD1 agrees at 7 bases. After removal of 4 bases from V and 1 base from J, the junction contained 0 bases not matched to a gene. Germline loops: CDR1 SGHTA, CDR2 FQGNSA. The CDR3 has 13 amino acids. The CDR3 bases are TGTGCCAGCAGCTGGACAGGGAACACTGAAGCTTTCTTT. Translating gives CASSWTGNTEAFF.

The chain recombines TRBV30 with TRBJ2-7; 7 bases are a match to TRBD1. V dropped 2 bases and J dropped 2; count of bases not matched to a gene: 6. The germline V gene encodes CDR1 GTSNPN and CDR2 SVGIG (reference sequence). This CDR3 has 14 amino acids. The CDR3 loop reads CAWSKGQPTYEQYF. CDR3 sequence (DNA): TGTGCCTGGAGTAAGGGACAGCCAACCTACGAGCAGTACTTC.